These 5 T cell receptor beta chains were sequenced from one sample in a study of cytomegalovirus exposure and HLA in healthy donors. The PCR used 60 Vbeta and 13 Jbeta primers. TCRdb's copy holds only in-frame clones and misses some; the assay was immunoSEQ multiplex PCR. The sample contains about 60,000 clones, approximately 71% of which appear only once. The sequenced sample consisted of PBMCs. These receptor sequences come from a man between 45 and 60 years old in good health and CMV-seronegative.

V and J are TRBV27 and TRBJ1-2, with 12 bases fitting TRBD1. The germline CDR1 and CDR2 sequences are MNHEY and SMNVEV (reference sequence). The CDR3 totals 15 residues. The J segment lost 8 bases and the V segment lost 4 bases, leaving 8 bases of the junction unmatched. Written as DNA, the CDR3 is TGTGCCAGCAGTTCTGGGACAGGGGGCTCTAGGGGCTACACCTTC. Amino acid sequence: CASSSGTGGSRGYTF.

Worth noting for this clone: The sample has other DNA sequences that encode this CDR3 too. The V call is TRBV5-1, the J call TRBJ2-5, with TRBD1 identical over 7 bases. This CDR3 spans 13 amino acids. V trimming: 3 bases; J trimming: 4 bases; junction bases outside the gene matches: 3. Germline lookup yields CDR1 SGHRS and CDR2 YFSETQ. CDR3 DNA sequence: TGCGCCAGCAGCTCGACAGGGTCAGAGACCCAGTACTTC. This encodes CASSSTGSETQYF.

The chain joins TRBV19 to TRBJ2-5; 9 bases are shared with TRBD2. The length of the CDR3 is 16 residues. With V trimmed by 5 bases and J by 3 bases, 10 bases remained unmatched. From germline, CDR1 is LNHDA and CDR2 SQIVND (reference sequence). This chain's CDR3 is CASSPQRGAEKETQYF. The CDR3 DNA sequence: TGTGCCAGTAGTCCCCAGCGGGGGGCTGAAAAAGAGACCCAGTACTTC. Together with reference TRBV19 and TRBJ2-5, the CDR3 gives the full variable domain: DGGITQSPKYLFRKEGQNVTLSCEQNLNHDAMYWYRQDPGQGLRLIYYSQIVNDFQKGDIAEGYSVSREKKESFPLTVTSAQKNPTAFYLCASSPQRGAEKETQYFGPGTRLLVL.

This rearrangement joins TRBV18 to TRBJ1-1; no firm D call. With 0 bases removed from V and 6 bases from J, the gap between germline ends came to 8 bases. The CDR3 length is 13 residues. Germline loops: CDR1 KGHSH, CDR2 LQKENI. The CDR3 protein is CASSPPSWSEAFF. In nucleotides, the CDR3 is TGTGCCAGCTCACCACCCAGTTGGTCTGAAGCTTTCTTT.

In this sample, this clone turned up a few times. The J gene is TRBJ1-1, the V gene TRBV6-5; D possibly corresponds to TRBD1 (6 bases). The CDR3 consists of 14 residues. Germline lookup yields CDR1 MNHEY and CDR2 SVGAGI. The germline V and J ends were trimmed by 7 bases and 5 bases, with 17 bases remaining between them. The CDR3 spells CASTPQGPKTEAFF. Written as DNA, the CDR3 is TGTGCCAGCACCCCACAGGGACCGAAAACTGAAGCTTTCTTT.